The 26 T cell receptor beta chains below all came from one sample that was sequenced in a study of T cells in Graves' hyperthyroidism and ophthalmopathy. It was RNA transcripts that yielded the amplified TCR beta CDR3 regions. HTBI primers were the set used in a first-round RT-PCR of the TCR CDR3. TCRdb analysed the multiplex PCR reads with MiXCR anew, one entry per CDR3 protein. Of about 530,000 distinct CDR3 sequences listed, 17% are singletons. Sequenced input: blood. The receptors here all came from a woman aged 18-35 years with Graves' ophthalmopathy.

This clonotype has only a few counts. V is TRBV30 and J is TRBJ1-2; unclear D gene. Germline V gene lookup returns CDR1 GTSNPN and CDR2 SVGIG (reference sequence). Trimming removed 5 bases at V and 2 bases at J, with 9 bases between. This CDR3 contains 12 residues. The CDR3 loop reads CAWEGRNYGYTF. CDR3 DNA sequence: TGTGCCTGGGAAGGGAGAAACTATGGCTACACCTTC.

In its sample, this clonotype was seen many times. The chain joins TRBV7-9 to TRBJ2-3; D not certain. This CDR3 has 16 residues. The germline CDR1 and CDR2 sequences are SEHNR and FQNEAQ (reference sequence). The ends were cut back, 1 base at V and 2 bases at J, with 13 bases in the middle. CDR3 nucleotide sequence: TGTGCCAGCAGCTTAGGTTTTGCGGTCAACACAGATACGCAGTATTTT. This sequence encodes CASSLGFAVNTDTQYF.

This clonotype was picked up a small number of times. The CDR3 loop reads CASSLEGAGALNYGYTF. The CDR3 nucleotides are TGTGCCAGCAGCTTAGAGGGGGCAGGCGCCCTTAACTATGGCTACACCTTC. This chain uses TRBV7-9 with TRBJ1-2; TRBD1 aligns across 7 bases. Per germline, CDR1 SEHNR and CDR2 FQNEAQ (reference sequence). Germline trimming cut 1 base from V and 1 base from J; bases unmatched to any gene: 9. The CDR3 spans 17 residues.

In this sample, this clonotype turned up many times. The genes are TRBV28 and TRBJ2-7; 13 nucleotides line up with TRBD2. The germline V gene has CDR1 MDHEN and CDR2 SYDVKM. This CDR3 comprises 16 residues. V was pared by 3 bases and J by 4 bases, with 6 bases of the junction left unmatched. DNA for the CDR3: TGTGCCAGCAGTTTCGACCGACTAGCGGGAGGATACGAGCAGTACTTC. This encodes CASSFDRLAGGYEQYF.

The chain joins TRBV7-2 to TRBJ2-1, with TRBD2 matching 14 bases. CDR3 length: 15 amino acids. V shed 5 bases, J shed 7 bases, and the junction held 4 bases outside the gene matches. Per the germline V gene, CDR1 is SGHTA and CDR2 is FQGNSA. The CDR3 sequence is CASSAGLAGVNEQFF. The CDR3 nucleotides read TGTGCCAGCAGCGCGGGACTAGCGGGAGTTAATGAGCAGTTCTTC.

This clonotype was seen ten or more times. V gene TRBV30 combines with J gene TRBJ1-2; D gene unclear. V was pared by 3 bases and J by 6 bases, with 14 bases between. There are 13 residues in the CDR3. The germline V gene encodes CDR1 GTSNPN and CDR2 SVGIG (reference sequence). In DNA form, the CDR3 reads TGTGCCTGGAGCGTGACTTTGGTAGATGGCTACACCTTC. It encodes CAWSVTLVDGYTF.

V is TRBV9 and J is TRBJ1-3, with a tentative D call TRBD1 (6 bases). The CDR3 is made up of 16 amino acids. V dropped 1 base and J dropped 3 bases, with 14 bases sitting between them. CDR1 SGDLS and CDR2 YYNGEE come from the germline V gene. The CDR3 is CASSVSWAGVGNTIYF. The CDR3 DNA sequence: TGTGCCAGCAGCGTATCATGGGCAGGGGTTGGAAACACCATATATTTT.

This clonotype was found many times. This chain connects TRBV27 to TRBJ1-5; 11 positions match TRBD1. Germline CDR1 reads MNHEY; CDR2 reads SMNVEV (reference sequence). V lost 6 bases to trimming and J lost 4 bases; unmatched junction nucleotides: 5. This CDR3 spans 15 amino acids. The CDR3: CASRKGQGGNQPQHF. The CDR3 nucleotides are TGTGCCAGCAGGAAGGGACAGGGGGGTAATCAGCCCCAGCATTTT.

As regards this clonotype: A much larger clone is a single base away; this may be a read error. The chain joins TRBV10-3 to TRBJ2-1; possible D gene TRBD1, 7 bases. Judging by the DNA end, TRBJ2-7 fits better; the J call may be wrong. Germline CDR1 and CDR2: ENHRY and SYGVKD. The CDR3 runs 13 residues. The CDR3, as DNA: TGTGCCAGCGGGACAGACTTTTACAATGAGCAGTACTTC. This gives the protein CASGTDFYNEQYF.

This clonotype showed up many times. The chain joins TRBV2 to TRBJ2-1; 11 bases fit TRBD2. Germline assignment: CDR1 SNHLY and CDR2 FYNNEI. The CDR3 runs 15 residues. The V gene end was trimmed by 2 bases and the J gene end by 10 bases; junction bases not matched to a gene: 7. The CDR3 coding sequence is TGTGCCAGCAGTGAAAGGATAGCGGGGGGGCCCGAGCAGTTCTTC. This encodes CASSERIAGGPEQFF.

This clonotype was counted many times. The chain uses TRBV27 and TRBJ2-3; D possibly corresponds to TRBD1 (7 bases). This CDR3 is built from 15 residues. Trimming cost V 5 bases and J 4 bases, with 16 bases left between them. CDR1 MNHEY and CDR2 SMNVEV come from the germline V gene (reference sequence). CDR3 sequence (DNA): TGTGCCAGCAGTCCCATCGACAGGGAGGCAGATACGCAGTATTTT. Amino acids: CASSPIDREADTQYF.

For this clonotype: This may be a read error, as it is one base from a much larger clone. The rearrangement links TRBV12-3 or TRBV12-4 to TRBJ2-1; 10 nucleotides align to TRBD1. This CDR3 region has 14 residues. The CDR3 nucleotides read TGTGCCAGCAGTTTGACAGGGGGCTTCAATGAGCAGTCCTTC. It codes for CASSLTGGFNEQSF.

In this sample, this clonotype turned up many times. The J gene is TRBJ2-6, the V gene TRBV30; D tentatively fits TRBD1 or TRBD2 (7 bases each). The germline CDR1 and CDR2 sequences are GTSNPN and SVGIG (reference sequence). The germline V and J ends were trimmed by 1 base and 4 bases, with 26 bases remaining between them. The CDR3 length is 20 residues. CDR3 amino acids: CAWSDTERQGGMSGANVLTF. DNA for the CDR3: TGTGCCTGGAGTGATACCGAGAGACAGGGAGGGATGAGCGGGGCCAACGTCCTGACTTTC.

The rearrangement links TRBV7-8 to TRBJ2-2, with 7 bases that match TRBD1. Germline assignment: CDR1 SGHVS and CDR2 FQNEAQ. CDR3 size: 15 residues. Trimming removed 4 bases from V and 4 bases from J; junction bases left unmatched: 6. Here the CDR3 reads CASSSQGQVTGELFF. The CDR3 DNA sequence: TGTGCCAGCAGCTCTCAAGGACAGGTCACCGGGGAGCTGTTTTTT. Supplemented by reference TRBV7-8 and TRBJ2-2, the full variable domain reads GAGVSQSPRYKVAKRGQDVALRCDPISGHVSLFWYQQALGQGPEFLTYFQNEAQLDKSGLPSDRFFAERPEGSVSTLKIQRTQQEDSAVYLCASSSQGQVTGELFFGEGSRLTVL.

Worth noting for this clonotype: This may come from a read error, since a much larger clone is one base off. This chain links TRBV12-3 or TRBV12-4 with TRBJ1-2; 12 nucleotides agree with TRBD1. The CDR3 sequence is 15 residues long. This CDR3 is CAGSRTGTGGDGYTF. The CDR3 nucleotides read TGTGCCGGCAGCAGAACCGGGACAGGGGGCGATGGCTACACCTTC.

This chain uses TRBV5-6 with TRBJ1-5; tentatively, D is TRBD1 (5 bases). Germline V gives CDR1 SGHDT, CDR2 YYEEEE. The CDR3 spans 17 residues. Trimming left V 1 base short and J 2 bases short, with 16 bases between. CDR3 nucleotide sequence: TGTGCCAGCAGCTTGCAAGAGGGGCCCAGGGGCAATCAGCCCCAGCATTTT. This gives the protein CASSLQEGPRGNQPQHF.

This clonotype was picked up one time. At one end the junction does not follow the germline gene, possibly because of a read error. This chain connects TRBV20-1 to TRBJ1-4; D is ambiguous. The V gene's germline CDR1 is DFQATT and CDR2 SNEGSKA (reference sequence). The CDR3 runs to 15 residues. CDR3 sequence reads: CSARVAGGILEKLFF. The DNA for the CDR3 is TGCAGTGCCAGAGTGGCGGGAGGGATTCTTGAAAAACTGTTTTTT.

This clonotype was recorded many times. The chain couples TRBV30 to TRBJ1-1; D ambiguous. V shed 3 bases and J shed 1 base, with 12 bases lying between them. CDR1 and CDR2 (germline): GTSNPN, SVGIG (reference sequence). This CDR3 region has 14 residues. This CDR3 is CAWRWDTRNTEAFF. CDR3 in DNA: TGTGCCTGGAGATGGGATACACGGAACACTGAAGCTTTCTTT.

At least ten counts were recorded for this clonotype. The chain has TRBV5-6 and TRBJ1-1; possible D gene TRBD1, 5 bases. Germline CDR1 and CDR2: SGHDT and YYEEEE. The ends were cut back, 1 base at V and 0 bases at J, with 13 bases in the middle. CDR3 length equals 16 residues. In DNA form, the CDR3 reads TGTGCCAGCAGCTTGTGGGGACGGCATATGAACACTGAAGCTTTCTTT. Residues: CASSLWGRHMNTEAFF. Full variable domain (outside the CDR3, taken from reference TRBV5-6 and TRBJ1-1): DAGVTQSPTHLIKTRGQQVTLRCSPKSGHDTVSWYQQALGQGPQFIFQYYEEEERQRGNFPDRFSGHQFPNYSSELNVNALLLGDSALYLCASSLWGRHMNTEAFFGQGTRLTVV.

The chain joins TRBV20-1 to TRBJ2-5; the match to TRBD1 covers 9 bases. This CDR3 region has 15 residues. Germline CDR1 DFQATT, CDR2 SNEGSKA (reference sequence). Trimming cost V 2 bases and J 5 bases; bases outside gene matches: 9. In DNA, the CDR3 is TGCAGTGCTAGACTCCGGGACAGGGTAGTTGAGACCCAGTACTTC. This sequence encodes CSARLRDRVVETQYF.

V is TRBV20-1 and J is TRBJ1-5, with D hard to call. Between the trimmed V and J ends, which lost 3 bases and 5 bases, there was a span of 8 bases. Germline assignment: CDR1 DFQATT and CDR2 SNEGSKA (reference sequence). CDR3 length: 12 residues. The CDR3 coding sequence is TGCAGTGCTAGTACCGGGGATCAGCCCCAGCATTTT. Translation gives CSASTGDQPQHF.

There are many counts of this clonotype. V and J are TRBV13 and TRBJ1-1; D unclear. The CDR3 covers 15 residues. Germline CDR1 and CDR2: PRHDT and FYEKMQ (reference sequence). The ends were cut back, 0 bases at V and 0 bases at J, with 8 bases in the middle. The CDR3 bases are TGTGCCAGCAGCTTAGGAAACGACATGAACACTGAAGCTTTCTTT. Amino acid sequence: CASSLGNDMNTEAFF.

A note on this clonotype: Its ends do not fully match the called genes, so a read error is possible. This rearrangement joins TRBV11-2 to TRBJ1-1; tentatively, D is TRBD1 (6 bases). The length of the CDR3 is 14 residues. CDR1 and CDR2 from the germline V gene are SGHAT and FQNNGV. CDR3: CASGRHQGNTGAFF. The CDR3 coding sequence is TGTGCCAGCGGTAGACATCAGGGGAACACTGGAGCTTTCTTT.

This clonotype was observed many times. The genes are TRBV6-1 and TRBJ2-7, with D possibly being TRBD1 (5 bases). This CDR3 contains 12 residues. CDR1 and CDR2 (germline): MNHNS, SASEGT. The V end was cut by 5 bases, the J end by 3 bases, with 8 bases between. CDR3 loop: CASSKGFYEQYF. DNA of the CDR3: TGTGCCAGCAGTAAGGGGTTCTACGAGCAGTACTTC.

This clonotype was counted between two and nine times. The CDR3 coding sequence is TGCAGTGCTATGGGCAGGGGGTATGGGCAGCCCCAGCATTTT. Amino acid sequence: CSAMGRGYGQPQHF. V gene TRBV20-1 combines with J gene TRBJ1-5; 7 positions agree with TRBD1. Looked up from germline, CDR1 is DFQATT and CDR2 is SNEGSKA (reference sequence). J gave up 7 bases and V 4 bases, and 10 bases lay outside the gene matches. There are 14 residues in the CDR3.

The chain couples TRBV6-2 or TRBV6-3 to TRBJ1-5; 10 nucleotides agree with TRBD1. The CDR3 has 16 residues. The V gene's germline CDR1 is MNHEY and CDR2 SVGEGT. The trim removed 2 bases at V and 6 bases at J, leaving 7 bases unmatched. The CDR3 bases are TGTGCCAGCAGTTACCAATACCGGGACAGGGGTCAGCCCCAGCATTTT. Translated, it gives CASSYQYRDRGQPQHF.